This T cell receptor (beta chain) was found in a study of blood T cell repertoires in COVID-19. The wider study: Acute and convalescent COVID-19 specimens originated in the United States, Italy and Spain. PBMCs, B-cell-depleted T cells, or T cells provided the cDNA or gDNA that made up the material.

Original analysis: Amplifying reference gene primers gave estimates of nucleated cell counts. Sequenced by immunoSEQ multiplex PCR; TCRdb stores in-frame clones only, minus some. The V and J calls and the clone size are those of that table, but D and trimming were determined from the DNA. This table holds tens of thousands of clones, 70% to 85% found once. Germline assignment: CDR1 SGHTA and CDR2 FQGNSA. The CDR3 runs 14 residues. V gave up 7 bases and J gave up 6 bases; unmatched junction bases: 9. Source material: peripheral blood. V and J are TRBV7-2 and TRBJ2-7; TRBD1 matches 10 bases. The receptor was isolated from a human donor in a cohort sampled during active COVID-19. In DNA, the CDR3 is TGTGCCAGCAACTCGGGACAGGGGTACGGCGAGCAGTACTTC. As protein: CASNSGQGYGEQYF.